This record concerns one T cell receptor (beta chain) sequence. The source of the sample is a study of blood T cell repertoires in COVID-19. Overall study context: Specimens from acute and convalescent COVID-19 originated in the United States, Italy and Spain. Nucleic acid was either cDNA or gDNA, and it came from T cells, B-cell-depleted T cells, or PBMCs.

As handled by the study authors: For nucleated cells, counts were estimated from reference gene primer amplification. Data came from immunoSEQ multiplex PCR; TCRdb stores just in-frame clones and leaves some out. D and trimming come from the DNA, and the V and J calls and clone size come from that table. The data show about 50,000 clones, roughly 78% seen once. V dropped 8 bases and J dropped 0; count of bases not matched to a gene: 7. The length of the CDR3 is 16 residues. Per germline, CDR1 SNHLY and CDR2 FYNNEI. The source of this sequence is an older man with acute or convalescent COVID-19. Source material: peripheral blood. The chain is built from TRBV2 and TRBJ1-3, with 10 bases identical to TRBD1. Here the CDR3 DNA reads TGTGCCAGCCAGGGACAGGGGAGTTACTCTGGAAACACCATATATTTT. Protein product: CASQGQGSYSGNTIYF.